One T cell receptor beta chain is described in this entry. Per the original methods: Estimated nucleated cell counts came from reference gene primer amplification. TCRdb keeps only in-frame clones here, not all; method: immunoSEQ multiplex PCR. That table gives V, J and clone size, and the DNA gave D and trimming. The sample yields approximately 110,000 clones, over 80% seen once. This entry belongs to a study of blood T cell repertoires in COVID-19. The CDR3 runs 12 residues. The V gene's germline CDR1 is SGHAT and CDR2 FQNNGV. V was cut by 6 bases and J by 3 bases, with 6 bases left in between. This rearrangement joins TRBV11-2 to TRBJ1-3, with D uncertain. Material: peripheral blood. The source is a woman aged 60 to 75 with acute or convalescent COVID-19. CDR3 nucleotides: TGTGCCAGCAGTTTCGGTGGAAACACCATATATTTT. Protein sequence: CASSFGGNTIYF.